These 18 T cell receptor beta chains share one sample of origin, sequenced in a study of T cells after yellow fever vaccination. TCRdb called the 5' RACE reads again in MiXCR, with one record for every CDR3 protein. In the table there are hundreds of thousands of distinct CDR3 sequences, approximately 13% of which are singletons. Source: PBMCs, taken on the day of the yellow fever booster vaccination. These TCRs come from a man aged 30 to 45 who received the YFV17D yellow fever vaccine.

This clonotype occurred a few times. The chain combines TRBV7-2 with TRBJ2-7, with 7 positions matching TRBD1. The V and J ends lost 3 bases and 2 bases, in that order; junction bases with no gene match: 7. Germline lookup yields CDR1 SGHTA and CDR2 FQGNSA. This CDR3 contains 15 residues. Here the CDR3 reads CASSFFEGQAYEQYF. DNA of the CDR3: TGTGCCAGCAGCTTCTTTGAAGGACAGGCCTACGAGCAGTACTTC.

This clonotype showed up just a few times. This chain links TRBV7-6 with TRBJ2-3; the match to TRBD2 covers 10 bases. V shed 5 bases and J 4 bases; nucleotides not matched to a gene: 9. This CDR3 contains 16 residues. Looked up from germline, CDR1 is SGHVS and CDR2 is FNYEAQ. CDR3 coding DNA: TGTGCCAGCAGCCGAATAGCGGGAGGCCGCCCAGATACGCAGTATTTT. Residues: CASSRIAGGRPDTQYF.

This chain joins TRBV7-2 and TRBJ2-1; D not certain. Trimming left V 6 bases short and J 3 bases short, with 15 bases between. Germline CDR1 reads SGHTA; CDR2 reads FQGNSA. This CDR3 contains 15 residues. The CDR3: CASSQIPTGYNEQFF. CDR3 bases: TGTGCCAGCAGTCAAATTCCCACGGGCTACAATGAGCAGTTCTTC.

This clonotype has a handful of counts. CDR3 in amino acids: CAISESYRGRTEAFF. CDR3 DNA: TGTGCCATCAGTGAAAGTTACAGGGGACGAACTGAAGCTTTCTTT. This chain links TRBV10-3 with TRBJ1-1; 7 bases align to TRBD1. This CDR3 has 15 residues. V shed 3 bases and J 5 bases; nucleotides not matched to a gene: 9. Germline V CDR1 and CDR2: ENHRY, SYGVKD.

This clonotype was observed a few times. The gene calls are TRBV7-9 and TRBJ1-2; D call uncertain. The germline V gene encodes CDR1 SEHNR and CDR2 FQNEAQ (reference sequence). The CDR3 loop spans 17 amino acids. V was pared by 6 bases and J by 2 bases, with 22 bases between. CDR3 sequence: CASRPDGTFGPNYGYTF. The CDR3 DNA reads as TGTGCCAGCAGACCCGACGGAACTTTCGGGCCGAACTATGGCTACACCTTC. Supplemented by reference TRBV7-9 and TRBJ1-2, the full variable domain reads DTGVSQNPRHKITKRGQNVTFRCDPISEHNRLYWYRQTLGQGPEFLTYFQNEAQLEKSRLLSDRFSAERPKGSFSTLEIQRTEQGDSAMYLCASRPDGTFGPNYGYTFGSGTRLTVV.

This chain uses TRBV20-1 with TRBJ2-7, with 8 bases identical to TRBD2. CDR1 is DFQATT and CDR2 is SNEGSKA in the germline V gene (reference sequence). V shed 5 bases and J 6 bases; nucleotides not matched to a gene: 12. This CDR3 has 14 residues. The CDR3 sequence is CSAGRSGRTGEQYF. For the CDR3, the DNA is TGCAGTGCTGGCCGCAGCGGGAGAACGGGCGAGCAGTACTTC.

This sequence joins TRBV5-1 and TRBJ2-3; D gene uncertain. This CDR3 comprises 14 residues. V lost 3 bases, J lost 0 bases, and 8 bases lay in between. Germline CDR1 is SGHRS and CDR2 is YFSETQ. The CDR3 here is CASSWWRSTDTQYF. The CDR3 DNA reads TGCGCCAGCAGCTGGTGGCGGAGCACAGATACGCAGTATTTT.

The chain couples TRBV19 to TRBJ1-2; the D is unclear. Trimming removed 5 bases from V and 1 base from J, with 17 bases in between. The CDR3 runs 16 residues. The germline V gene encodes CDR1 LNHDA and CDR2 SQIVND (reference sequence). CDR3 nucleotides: TGTGCCAGTAGTTCCACCTGGCAGGCGAGTAACTATGGCTACACCTTC. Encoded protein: CASSSTWQASNYGYTF.

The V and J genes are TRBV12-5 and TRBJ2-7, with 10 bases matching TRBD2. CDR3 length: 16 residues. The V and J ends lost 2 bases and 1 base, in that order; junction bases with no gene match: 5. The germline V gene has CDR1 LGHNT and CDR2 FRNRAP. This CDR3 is CASGLLLAGASYEQYF. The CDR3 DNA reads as TGTGCTAGTGGTTTGCTGCTAGCGGGAGCTTCCTACGAGCAGTACTTC.

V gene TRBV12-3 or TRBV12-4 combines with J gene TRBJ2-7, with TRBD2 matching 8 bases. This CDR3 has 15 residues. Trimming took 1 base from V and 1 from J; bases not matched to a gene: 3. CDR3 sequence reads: CASSLGGRKSYEQYF. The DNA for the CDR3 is TGTGCCAGCAGTTTAGGCGGGAGGAAATCCTACGAGCAGTACTTC.

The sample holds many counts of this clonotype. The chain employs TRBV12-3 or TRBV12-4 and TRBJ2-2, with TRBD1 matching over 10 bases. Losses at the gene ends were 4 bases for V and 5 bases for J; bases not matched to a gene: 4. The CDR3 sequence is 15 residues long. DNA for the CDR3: TGTGCCAGCAGTTCCTGGACAGGGGGTACCGGGGAGCTGTTTTTT. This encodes CASSSWTGGTGELFF.

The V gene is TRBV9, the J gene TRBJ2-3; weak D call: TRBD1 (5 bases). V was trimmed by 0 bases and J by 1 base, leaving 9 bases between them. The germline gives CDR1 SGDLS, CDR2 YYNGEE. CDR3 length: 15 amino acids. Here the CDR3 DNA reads TGTGCCAGCAGCGTAGTAGGGGCCGGCACAGATACGCAGTATTTT. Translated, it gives CASSVVGAGTDTQYF.

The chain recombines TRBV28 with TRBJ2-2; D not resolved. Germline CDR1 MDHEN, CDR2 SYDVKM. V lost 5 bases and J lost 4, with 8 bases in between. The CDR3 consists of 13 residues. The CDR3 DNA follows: TGTGCCAGCAGTGTCACTGGCACCGGGGAGCTGTTTTTT. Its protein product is CASSVTGTGELFF. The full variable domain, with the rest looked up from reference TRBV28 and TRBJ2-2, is DVKVTQSSRYLVKRTGEKVFLECVQDMDHENMFWYRQDPGLGLRLIYFSYDVKMKEKGDIPEGYSVSREKKERFSLILESASTNQTSMYLCASSVTGTGELFFGEGSRLTVL.

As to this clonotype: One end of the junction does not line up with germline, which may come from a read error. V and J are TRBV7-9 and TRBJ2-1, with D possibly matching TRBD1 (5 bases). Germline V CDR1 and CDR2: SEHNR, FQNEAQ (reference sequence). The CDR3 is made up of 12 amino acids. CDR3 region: CASSLTDNERFF. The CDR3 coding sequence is TGTGCCAGCAGCTTGACAGACAATGAGCGGTTCTTC.

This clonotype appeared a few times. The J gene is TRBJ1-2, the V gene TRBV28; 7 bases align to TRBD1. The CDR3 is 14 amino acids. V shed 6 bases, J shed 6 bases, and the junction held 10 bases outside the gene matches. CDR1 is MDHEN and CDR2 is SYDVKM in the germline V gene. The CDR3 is CASSLPGTVNGYTF. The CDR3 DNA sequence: TGTGCCAGCAGCCTACCCGGGACAGTCAATGGCTACACCTTC.

The CDR3 is CASSISSGRAGDTQYF. CDR3 DNA sequence: TGTGCCAGTAGTATATCTAGCGGGAGGGCCGGGGATACGCAGTATTTT. The chain joins TRBV19 to TRBJ2-3, with 12 bases identical to TRBD2. This CDR3 has 16 residues. With V trimmed by 2 bases and J by 6 bases, 6 bases remained unmatched. Germline assignment: CDR1 LNHDA and CDR2 SQIVND (reference sequence).

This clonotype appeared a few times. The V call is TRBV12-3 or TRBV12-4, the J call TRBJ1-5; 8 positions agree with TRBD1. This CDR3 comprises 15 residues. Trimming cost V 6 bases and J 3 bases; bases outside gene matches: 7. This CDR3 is CASRETGDPNQPQHF. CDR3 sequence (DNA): TGTGCCAGCAGGGAGACAGGGGACCCCAATCAGCCCCAGCATTTT.

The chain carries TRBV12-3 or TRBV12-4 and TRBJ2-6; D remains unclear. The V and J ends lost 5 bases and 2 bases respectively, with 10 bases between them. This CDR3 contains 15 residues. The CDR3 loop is CASSLRAAGANVLTF. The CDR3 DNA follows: TGTGCCAGCAGTCTAAGAGCAGCTGGGGCCAACGTCCTGACTTTC.